The sequence of this T cell receptor beta chain was determined in a study of T cell repertoires in cytomegalovirus infection. The CDR3 length is 14 residues. V lost 8 bases to trimming and J lost 0 bases, with 11 bases between them. Germline assignment: CDR1 MNHEY and CDR2 SMNVEV (reference sequence). Concerning this clonotype: Its antigen is still unknown.

TCRdb itself ran the reads through MiXCR, one entry per CDR3 protein. Among around 900,000 distinct CDR3 sequences listed, around a third were seen once. The chain recombines TRBV27 with TRBJ1-5, with D perhaps matching TRBD1 (5 bases). The sequences come from cultured CD8+ T cells from PBMCs, collected from culture after CMV antigen stimulation. This TCR was recovered from a human donor in good health (CMV status not recorded). Some clones in this sample may be carry-over from other donors' samples. CDR3 sequence reads: CASRAGNSNQPQHF. In DNA, the CDR3 is TGTGCCAGCCGAGCAGGGAATAGCAATCAGCCCCAGCATTTT.